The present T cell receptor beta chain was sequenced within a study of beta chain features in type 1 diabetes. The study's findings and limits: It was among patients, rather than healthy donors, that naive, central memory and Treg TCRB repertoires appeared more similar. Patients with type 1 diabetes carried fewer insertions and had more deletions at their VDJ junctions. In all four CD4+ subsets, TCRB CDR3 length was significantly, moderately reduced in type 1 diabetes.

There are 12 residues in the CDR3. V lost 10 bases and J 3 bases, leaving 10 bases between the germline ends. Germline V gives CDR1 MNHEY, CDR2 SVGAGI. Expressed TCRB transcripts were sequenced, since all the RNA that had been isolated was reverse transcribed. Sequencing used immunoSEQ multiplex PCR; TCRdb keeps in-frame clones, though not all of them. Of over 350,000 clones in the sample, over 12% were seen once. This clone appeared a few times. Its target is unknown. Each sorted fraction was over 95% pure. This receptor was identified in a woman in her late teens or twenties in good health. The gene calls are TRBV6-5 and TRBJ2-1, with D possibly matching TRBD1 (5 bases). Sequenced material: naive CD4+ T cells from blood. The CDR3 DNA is TGTGCCACGATGACAGACTACAATGAGCAGTTCTTC. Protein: CATMTDYNEQFF.